Below, one T cell receptor (beta chain) is given with its context. No antigen is known for it. The CDR3 is 15 amino acids. Germline CDR1 MNHNY, CDR2 SVGAGI (reference sequence). This sample was taken from a study of cytomegalovirus exposure and HLA in healthy donors. Across the whole study: Drawn from HLA-typed donors, around 85 million unique TCRs were held in an early data release. Points from the study as a whole: TCR sequences were mostly rare, though some public TCRs occurred in many donors.

PCR was performed using 60 Vbeta and 13 Jbeta primers. Some clones are missing from TCRdb's copy, which holds only in-frame ones; the method was immunoSEQ multiplex PCR. Of about 93,000 clones listed, roughly four fifths were seen once; the top ten hold around 0.53%. The donors, nominally healthy at sampling, likely had unrecorded immune exposures. The TCR sequence derives from a man aged 30 to 39 in good health and CMV-seronegative. Sequencing input: PBMCs. The gene calls are TRBV6-6 and TRBJ2-5; 10 nucleotides align to TRBD1. The J call is doubtful: the DNA matches TRBJ2-7 better. CDR3 in amino acids: CASRAGQGVSYEQYF. CDR3 DNA sequence: TGTGCCAGCAGAGCTGGACAGGGGGTCTCCTACGAGCAGTACTTC.